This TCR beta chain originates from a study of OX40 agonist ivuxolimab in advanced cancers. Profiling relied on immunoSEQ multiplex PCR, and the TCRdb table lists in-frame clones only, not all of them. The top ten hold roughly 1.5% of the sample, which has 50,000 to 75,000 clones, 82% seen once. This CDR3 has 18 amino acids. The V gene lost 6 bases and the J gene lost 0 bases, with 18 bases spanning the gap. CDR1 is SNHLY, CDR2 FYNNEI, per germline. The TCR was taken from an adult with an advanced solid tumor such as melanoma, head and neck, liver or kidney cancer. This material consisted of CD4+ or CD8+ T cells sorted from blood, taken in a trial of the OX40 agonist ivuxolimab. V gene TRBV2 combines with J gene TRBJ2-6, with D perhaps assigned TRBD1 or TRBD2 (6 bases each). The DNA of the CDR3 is TGTGCCAGCAGGAAGGGGGGACGGACGAGCTCTGGGGCCAACGTCCTGACTTTC. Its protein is CASRKGGRTSSGANVLTF.